This T cell receptor (beta chain) was documented in a study of blood T cells in healthy people across ages. Per germline, CDR1 PRHDT and CDR2 FYEKMQ (reference sequence). The CDR3 contains 15 residues. Trimming took 8 bases from V and 2 from J, leaving 15 bases between them. A second PCR, run for about 7 to 11 cycles, used a sample-barcoded 5' primer plus a J-beta primer mix. Unique molecular identifiers of 12 random nucleotides labeled each cDNA. TCRdb re-analysed the 5' RACE reads in MiXCR, keeping a single row per CDR3 protein. The sample has 1,500,000 or so distinct CDR3 sequences; roughly 60% are singletons.

The receptor was derived from a man between 18 and 29 years old in good health. The chain uses TRBV13 and TRBJ2-2; D may correspond to TRBD1 or TRBD2 (5 bases each). Sequenced: blood. Here the CDR3 reads CASGLRGVNTGELFF. In DNA, the CDR3 is TGTGCCAGCGGACTCAGAGGGGTTAACACCGGGGAGCTGTTTTTT.